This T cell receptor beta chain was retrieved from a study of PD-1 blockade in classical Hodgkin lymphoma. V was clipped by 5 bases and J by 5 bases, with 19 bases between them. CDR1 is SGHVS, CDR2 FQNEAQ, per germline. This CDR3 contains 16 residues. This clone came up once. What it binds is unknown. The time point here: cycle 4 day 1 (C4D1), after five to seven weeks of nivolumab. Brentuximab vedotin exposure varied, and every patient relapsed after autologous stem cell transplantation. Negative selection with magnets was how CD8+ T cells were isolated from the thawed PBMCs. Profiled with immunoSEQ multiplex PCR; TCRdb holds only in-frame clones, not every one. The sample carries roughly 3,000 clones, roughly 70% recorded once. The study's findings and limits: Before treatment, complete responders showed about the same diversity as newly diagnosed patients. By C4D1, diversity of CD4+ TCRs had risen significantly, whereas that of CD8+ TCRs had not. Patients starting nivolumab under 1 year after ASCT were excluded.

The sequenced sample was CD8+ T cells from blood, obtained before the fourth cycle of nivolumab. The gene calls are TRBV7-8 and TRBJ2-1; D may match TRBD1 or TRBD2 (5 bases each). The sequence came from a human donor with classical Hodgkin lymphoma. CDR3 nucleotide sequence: TGTGCCAGCAGCACGGGATCCCGGGACGCAGACAATGAGCAGTTCTTC. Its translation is CASSTGSRDADNEQFF.